This entry lists 15 T cell receptor beta chains sequenced from one sample in a study of shared clonotypes between healthy human individuals. TCRdb keeps only in-frame clones here, not all; method: immunoSEQ multiplex PCR. The sample includes roughly 2,000,000 clones, 85% to 95% of them seen just once. As defined, naive CD8 cells were CD45RO-negative and positively selected for CCR7, with terminally differentiated effector memory CD45RA+ cells excluded. Specimen: naive CD8+ T cells sorted from blood. These receptors were obtained from a man younger than 35 in good health.

The V gene is TRBV5-1, the J gene TRBJ2-1, with unresolved D. This CDR3 comprises 17 residues. V was trimmed by 1 base and J by 3 bases, leaving 17 bases between them. The V gene's germline CDR1 is SGHRS and CDR2 YFSETQ. The CDR3 here is CASSLRSDGYVYNEQFF. The CDR3 bases are TGCGCCAGCAGCTTGCGGAGCGATGGGTATGTCTACAATGAGCAGTTCTTC.

Here the CDR3 DNA reads TGCGCCAGCAGCTTCCTTGGGACAAGCTACAATGAGCAGTTCTTC. It encodes CASSFLGTSYNEQFF. V gene TRBV4-1 combines with J gene TRBJ2-1; D might be TRBD1 (6 bases). V dropped 5 bases and J dropped 3 bases, with 14 bases sitting between them. The CDR3 runs 15 residues. Germline CDR1 is MGHRA and CDR2 is YSYEKL.

With regard to this clone: This sample also contains other DNA sequences that code for the same CDR3. The CDR3 DNA reads as TGTGCCAGCAGCTTCCGGGGGAGCTCCTACGAGCAGTACTTC. Translated, it gives CASSFRGSSYEQYF. The V call is TRBV13, the J call TRBJ2-7; a possible D gene is TRBD2 (6 bases). V was trimmed by 3 bases and J by 0 bases, leaving 9 bases between them. CDR1 PRHDT and CDR2 FYEKMQ come from the germline V gene (reference sequence). The CDR3 sequence is 14 residues long.

The chain uses TRBV5-1 and TRBJ2-7, with D uncertain. The CDR3 length is 12 residues. Germline values: CDR1 SGHRS, CDR2 YFSETQ. V was trimmed by 7 bases and J by 0 bases, leaving 8 bases between them. CDR3: CASRGTSYEQYF. The CDR3 nucleotides read TGCGCCAGCCGTGGAACCTCCTACGAGCAGTACTTC.

The J gene is TRBJ2-2, the V gene TRBV27; weak D call: TRBD1 (6 bases). Germline V gene data show CDR1 as MNHEY and CDR2 as SMNVEV (reference sequence). CDR3 length: 16 residues. V was shortened by 2 bases and J by 1 base, with 11 bases between the two germline ends. The CDR3 DNA follows: TGTGCCAGCAGTTTAAGGACAGAGGGGAACACCGGGGAGCTGTTTTTT. It is translated as CASSLRTEGNTGELFF.

This chain joins TRBV27 and TRBJ2-5; D gene uncertain. The CDR3 is 15 amino acids. The V and J ends lost 3 bases and 1 base respectively, with 12 bases between them. CDR1 and CDR2 (germline): MNHEY, SMNVEV (reference sequence). For the CDR3, the DNA is TGTGCCAGCAGTTTTATATTGCTCAGCCAAGAGACCCAGTACTTC. Its protein is CASSFILLSQETQYF.

The rearrangement uses TRBV10-2 and TRBJ1-1, with a tentative D call TRBD1 (5 bases). The V end was cut by 2 bases, the J end by 5 bases, with 15 bases between. The CDR3 is 15 amino acids. CDR1 WSHSY and CDR2 SAAADI come from the germline V gene. This CDR3 is CASSENLAGWTEAFF. The CDR3 region has the DNA TGCGCCAGCAGTGAGAACTTGGCAGGGTGGACTGAAGCTTTCTTT.

A note on this clone: The same CDR3 can be traced to other DNA sequences in this sample. The rearrangement uses TRBV27 and TRBJ2-1, with 7 bases lining up with TRBD2. Per the germline V gene, CDR1 is MNHEY and CDR2 is SMNVEV (reference sequence). The CDR3 extends over 16 amino acids. The V and J ends lost 4 bases and 1 base, in that order; junction bases with no gene match: 7. The CDR3 DNA reads TGTGCCAGCAGTTGGGCGGCGGGAGAGTCCTACAATGAGCAGTTCTTC. This sequence encodes CASSWAAGESYNEQFF.

This clone showed up just once. The chain links TRBV9 to TRBJ2-7; TRBD1 might be the D (6 bases). V lost 0 bases to trimming and J lost 3 bases, with 10 bases between them. Germline V gene lookup returns CDR1 SGDLS and CDR2 YYNGEE. This CDR3 has 14 amino acids. The DNA for the CDR3 is TGTGCCAGCAGCGTAGACTCAGGGGTCTACGAGCAGTACTTC. Translating gives CASSVDSGVYEQYF.

This clone was recorded a few times. V is TRBV14 and J is TRBJ2-7; D may be TRBD1 or TRBD2 (6 bases each). The CDR3 is 14 residues long. Trimming took off 0 bases at V and 6 bases at J, with 12 bases between the two ends. Germline values: CDR1 SGHDN, CDR2 FVKESK. CDR3 nucleotide sequence: TGTGCCAGCAGCCAAGATCTAGGGGGGCTCGAGCAGTACTTC. Translating it yields CASSQDLGGLEQYF.

CDR3: CASSSTGGSYNEQFF. In DNA form, the CDR3 reads TGTGCCAGTAGCTCCACAGGGGGCTCCTACAATGAGCAGTTCTTC. The chain uses TRBV19 and TRBJ2-1, with 8 bases that match TRBD1. Germline values: CDR1 LNHDA, CDR2 SQIVND (reference sequence). This CDR3 has 15 residues. V lost 6 bases and J lost 0; bases outside the gene matches: 4. The full variable domain, its missing parts supplied by reference TRBV19 and TRBJ2-1, is DGGITQSPKYLFRKEGQNVTLSCEQNLNHDAMYWYRQDPGQGLRLIYYSQIVNDFQKGDIAEGYSVSREKKESFPLTVTSAQKNPTAFYLCASSSTGGSYNEQFFGPGTRLTVL.

To note about this clone: This same CDR3 is encoded by further DNA sequences in the sample. The chain is built from TRBV28 and TRBJ2-3; tentative D call: TRBD2 (5 bases). CDR1 and CDR2 from the germline V gene are MDHEN and SYDVKM. The length of the CDR3 is 14 residues. The V gene lost 5 bases and the J gene lost 2 bases, with 11 bases spanning the gap. CDR3 amino acids: CASSLPGDTDTQYF. The CDR3 DNA reads as TGTGCCAGCAGTCTACCCGGGGACACAGATACGCAGTATTTT.

The V call is TRBV9, the J call TRBJ1-1; TRBD1 matches 8 bases. The CDR3 is 13 residues long. Trimming at V came to 4 bases and at J to 6 bases, leaving 5 bases not matched to a gene. Germline CDR1 SGDLS, CDR2 YYNGEE. The CDR3 region is CASSQDREAEAFF. The CDR3 DNA reads as TGTGCCAGCAGCCAGGACAGGGAGGCTGAAGCTTTCTTT.

This chain joins TRBV5-1 and TRBJ2-7; D not certain. Germline CDR1 SGHRS, CDR2 YFSETQ. The CDR3 contains 15 residues. V lost 0 bases to trimming and J lost 0 bases, with 10 bases between them. CDR3 in amino acids: CASSLGWADSYEQYF. Written as DNA, the CDR3 is TGCGCCAGCAGCTTGGGATGGGCAGACTCCTACGAGCAGTACTTC. The full variable domain, rest sourced from reference TRBV5-1 and TRBJ2-7, is KAGVTQTPRYLIKTRGQQVTLSCSPISGHRSVSWYQQTPGQGLQFLFEYFSETQRNKGNFPGRFSGRQFSNSRSEMNVSTLELGDSALYLCASSLGWADSYEQYFGPGTRLTVT.

V usage is TRBV6-4 and J usage is TRBJ1-1; D is uncertain. Between the trimmed V and J ends, which lost 2 bases and 1 base, there was a span of 5 bases. The CDR3 runs to 13 residues. The germline V gene encodes CDR1 MRHNA and CDR2 SNTAGT. The CDR3 reads CASSDGPNTEAFF. The CDR3 DNA reads as TGTGCCAGCAGTGACGGGCCGAACACTGAAGCTTTCTTT.